The 15 T cell receptor beta chains below all came from one sample that was sequenced in a study of cytomegalovirus exposure and HLA in healthy donors. The PCR employed 60 Vbeta primers together with 13 Jbeta primers. Repertoires were generated with immunoSEQ multiplex PCR, while TCRdb's copy carries only in-frame clones and drops some. The data show more than 95,000 clones, with over 70% seen just once and 7.5% to 9.5% held by the top ten. Material: PBMCs. The receptors originated from a woman aged 45-65 years in good health and CMV-seropositive.

The gene calls are TRBV7-2 and TRBJ2-7, with D unclear. CDR3 length: 15 amino acids. The V gene lost 1 base and the J gene lost 1 base, with 11 bases spanning the gap. Per germline, CDR1 SGHTA and CDR2 FQGNSA. CDR3 amino acids: CASSLGFTTSYEQYF. The CDR3 region has the DNA TGTGCCAGCAGCTTAGGATTCACGACATCCTACGAGCAGTACTTC.

The chain links TRBV5-1 to TRBJ2-3; 9 bases fit TRBD2. V was clipped by 0 bases and J by 3 bases; unmatched bases: 5. Germline V lookup: CDR1 SGHRS, CDR2 YFSETQ. The length of the CDR3 is 16 residues. CDR3 sequence (DNA): TGCGCCAGCAGCTTGGGGATAGCGGGGGTAACAGATACGCAGTATTTT. It is translated as CASSLGIAGVTDTQYF. Together with reference TRBV5-1 and TRBJ2-3, the CDR3 gives the full variable domain: KAGVTQTPRYLIKTRGQQVTLSCSPISGHRSVSWYQQTPGQGLQFLFEYFSETQRNKGNFPGRFSGRQFSNSRSEMNVSTLELGDSALYLCASSLGIAGVTDTQYFGPGTRLTVL.

This chain joins TRBV29-1 and TRBJ2-3; 7 nucleotides match TRBD2. The CDR3 consists of 18 residues. Germline V lookup: CDR1 SQVTM, CDR2 ANQGSEA. J lost 0 bases, V lost 3 bases, and 15 bases had no gene match. CDR3 in DNA: TGCAGCGTTGACCCCCCCCGAGGGCTAGCGGCTAGCACAGATACGCAGTATTTT. This encodes CSVDPPRGLAASTDTQYF.

The rearrangement joins TRBV7-3 to TRBJ1-5; D perhaps matches TRBD1 (5 bases). The CDR3 consists of 13 residues. From germline, CDR1 is SGHTA and CDR2 FQGTGA. Trimming left V 0 bases short and J 10 bases short, with 10 bases between. The CDR3 loop reads CASSLTGEGPQHF. As DNA, the CDR3 is TGTGCCAGCAGCTTAACGGGGGAGGGTCCCCAGCATTTT.

To note about this clone: The junction and the germline gene differ at one end; a read error may be behind it. The chain joins TRBV6-5 to TRBJ1-2; a possible D gene is TRBD1 (5 bases). The germline CDR1 and CDR2 sequences are MNHEY and SVGAGI. The CDR3 sequence is 15 residues long. The CDR3 DNA is TGTGCCAGCAGTCACTCTTCAGGGCGCGACTATGGCTACACCTTC. Its translation is CASSHSSGRDYGYTF.

The CDR3 DNA follows: TGTGCCAGCAGCCCAGCGGGAGGGCCGAATGAGCAGTTCTTC. This gives the protein CASSPAGGPNEQFF. The chain combines TRBV27 with TRBJ2-1; 10 positions agree with TRBD2. The CDR3 totals 14 residues. Unmatched junction bases numbered 6, after V lost 6 bases and J lost 7 bases. The germline CDR1 and CDR2 sequences are MNHEY and SMNVEV (reference sequence).

The chain carries TRBV15 and TRBJ2-7; D remains unclear. The CDR3 has 14 residues. V was shortened by 4 bases and J by 3 bases, with 13 bases between the two germline ends. Germline V CDR1 and CDR2: LNHNV, YYDKDF (reference sequence). This chain's CDR3 is CATSIETPLYEQYF. CDR3 nucleotide sequence: TGTGCCACCAGCATAGAGACACCCCTCTACGAGCAGTACTTC.

The chain employs TRBV5-4 and TRBJ1-1; D not certain. CDR1 and CDR2 from the germline V gene are SGHNT and YYREEE (reference sequence). V dropped 3 bases and J dropped 0 bases, with 3 bases sitting between them. The CDR3 is made up of 12 amino acids. The CDR3 protein is CASSSMNTEAFF. Here the CDR3 DNA reads TGTGCCAGCAGCTCTATGAACACTGAAGCTTTCTTT.

The chain recombines TRBV5-4 with TRBJ2-3; no clear D. The CDR3 loop spans 15 amino acids. The V and J ends lost 0 bases and 2 bases respectively, with 10 bases between them. Germline CDR1 SGHNT, CDR2 YYREEE (reference sequence). This CDR3 is CASSLGLPYTDTQYF. CDR3 DNA: TGTGCCAGCAGCTTGGGACTGCCGTACACAGATACGCAGTATTTT.

This CDR3 reads CAWSVQAGTGKFF. Written as DNA, the CDR3 is TGTGCCTGGAGTGTACAAGCGGGGACAGGGAAGTTCTTC. The chain couples TRBV30 to TRBJ2-1, with 9 bases aligning to TRBD1. Germline CDR1 GTSNPN, CDR2 SVGIG (reference sequence). With 0 bases clipped from V and 14 bases from J, the junction kept 8 bases outside the gene matches. The CDR3 consists of 13 residues.

This clone was counted a single time. CDR3 region: CAISEGLGSYNEQFF. The CDR3 nucleotides are TGTGCCATCAGTGAGGGACTAGGCTCCTACAATGAGCAGTTCTTC. The V gene is TRBV10-3, the J gene TRBJ2-1; 7 bases match TRBD2. V shed 2 bases, J shed 0 bases, and the junction held 1 base outside the gene matches. CDR1 is ENHRY and CDR2 is SYGVKD in the germline V gene. The CDR3 consists of 15 residues.

There are a few counts of this clone. The V and J genes are TRBV7-2 and TRBJ2-5; D gene uncertain. The ends were cut back, 4 bases at V and 7 bases at J, with 7 bases in the middle. From germline, CDR1 is SGHTA and CDR2 FQGNSA. The CDR3 has 11 amino acids. CDR3 amino acids: CASSSTGTQYF. CDR3 sequence (DNA): TGTGCCAGCAGCTCAACTGGGACCCAGTACTTC.

The chain recombines TRBV6-5 with TRBJ1-3; D may be TRBD1 (6 bases). The germline V and J ends were trimmed by 5 bases and 0 bases, with 11 bases remaining between them. Germline CDR1 and CDR2: MNHEY and SVGAGI. The CDR3 totals 15 residues. CDR3 in DNA: TGTGCCAGCAGTCGAACAGGGAGCTCTGGAAACACCATATATTTT. It codes for CASSRTGSSGNTIYF.

In this sample, this clone turned up once. Additional DNA sequences in this sample encode the identical CDR3. This chain joins TRBV9 and TRBJ2-3; TRBD2 aligns across 9 bases. Germline trimming cut 5 bases from V and 0 bases from J; bases unmatched to any gene: 7. CDR3 length: 16 amino acids. Germline CDR1 is SGDLS and CDR2 is YYNGEE. The CDR3 here is CASSVRGGASTDTQYF. For the CDR3, the DNA is TGTGCCAGCAGTGTCCGCGGGGGGGCTAGCACAGATACGCAGTATTTT.

The gene calls are TRBV4-3 and TRBJ2-1; D might be TRBD2 (6 bases). CDR3 length: 13 amino acids. V was trimmed by 1 base and J by 9 bases, leaving 10 bases between them. The germline V gene encodes CDR1 LGHNA and CDR2 YSLEER. CDR3 in amino acids: CASSQAEGGEQFF. The CDR3 region has the DNA TGCGCCAGCAGCCAAGCTGAGGGAGGTGAGCAGTTCTTC.